This T cell receptor beta chain originates from a study of blood T cell repertoires in COVID-19. About the study: COVID-19 samples, acute and convalescent, were from the United States, Italy and Spain. PBMCs, B-cell-depleted T cells, or T cells provided the cDNA or gDNA that made up the material.

Methods used by the authors: Estimation of nucleated cell counts was performed using reference gene primer amplification. TCRdb's copy holds only in-frame clones and misses some; the assay was immunoSEQ multiplex PCR. V and J calls and clone size come straight from that table; D and trimming were deduced from the DNA. The profile shows fewer than 300,000 clones, 65% to 85% of them singletons. Patients from Seattle were sampled longitudinally, starting during active infection. CDR1 is MNHEY and CDR2 is SVGEGT in the germline V gene. V was clipped by 0 bases and J by 3 bases, with 8 bases between them. The CDR3 extends over 14 amino acids.

V is TRBV6-2 or TRBV6-3 and J is TRBJ2-5, with D hard to call. This clonotype was obtained from a human donor with COVID-19, enrolled during active disease. The donor label of this sample is uncertain. What was sequenced was peripheral blood. CDR3 nucleotide sequence: TGTGCCAGCAGTTACTCGGAGCGAAAAGAGACCCAGTACTTC. Amino acid sequence: CASSYSERKETQYF.